Presented here are 13 T cell receptor beta chains from one specimen sequenced in a study of shared clonotypes between healthy human individuals. Naivety among CD8 cells was defined by CD45RO negativity and positive CCR7 selection, thereby excluding terminally differentiated effector memory CD45RA+ cells. Libraries were prepared by immunoSEQ multiplex PCR; TCRdb keeps only in-frame clonotypes and omits some of them. The sample includes approximately 810,000 clones, 80% to 95% seen only once; the top ten take 24%. The source material was naive CD8+ T cells sorted from blood. These receptors were taken from a man younger than 45 in good health.

V gene TRBV6-5 combines with J gene TRBJ2-1; TRBD2 agrees at 7 bases. The CDR3 runs to 15 residues. From germline, CDR1 is MNHEY and CDR2 SVGAGI. V shed 7 bases and J 8 bases; nucleotides not matched to a gene: 14. The CDR3 loop reads CASKARPAGMDEQFF. In nucleotides, the CDR3 is TGTGCCAGCAAAGCTCGGCCAGCGGGGATGGATGAGCAGTTCTTC.

The genes are TRBV28 and TRBJ2-7; TRBD2 matches 10 bases. V was pared by 2 bases and J by 5 bases, with 9 bases of the junction left unmatched. The CDR3 loop spans 16 amino acids. The germline CDR1 and CDR2 sequences are MDHEN and SYDVKM. CDR3 nucleotides: TGTGCCAGCAGTTTAAGACCTAGCGGGAGTTGGGACGAGCAGTACTTC. It specifies CASSLRPSGSWDEQYF.

The genes are TRBV7-9 and TRBJ1-1; TRBD1 aligns across 10 bases. From germline, CDR1 is SEHNR and CDR2 FQNEAQ (reference sequence). J was trimmed by 4 bases and V by 7 bases; bases with no gene match: 3. The CDR3 has 13 residues. Here the CDR3 reads CASTGDRGTEAFF. CDR3 DNA: TGTGCCAGCACCGGGGACAGGGGCACTGAAGCTTTCTTT.

The rearrangement uses TRBV30 and TRBJ1-5; possibly TRBD1 for D (6 bases). The germline CDR1 and CDR2 sequences are GTSNPN and SVGIG (reference sequence). The V end lost 3 bases, the J end lost 3 bases, and 12 bases lay between the germline ends. The CDR3 has 14 residues. The CDR3 sequence is CAWSPGQTNQPQHF. CDR3 in DNA: TGTGCCTGGAGCCCCGGACAGACCAATCAGCCCCAGCATTTT.

The J gene is TRBJ1-1, the V gene TRBV9; TRBD1 agrees at 8 bases. Losses at the gene ends were 2 bases for V and 0 bases for J; bases not matched to a gene: 3. The CDR3 covers 15 residues. Germline V gene lookup returns CDR1 SGDLS and CDR2 YYNGEE. In nucleotides, the CDR3 is TGTGCCAGCAGCGTGACAGGGGAAATGAACACTGAAGCTTTCTTT. Translated: CASSVTGEMNTEAFF.

This clone was observed a handful of times. The chain couples TRBV5-1 to TRBJ1-2, with a possible D match to TRBD1 (5 bases). Germline V CDR1 and CDR2: SGHRS, YFSETQ. V was cut by 3 bases and J by 2 bases, with 8 bases left in between. The CDR3 is 13 residues long. This CDR3 reads CASSSAGNYGYTF. CDR3 bases: TGCGCCAGCAGCTCGGCAGGGAACTATGGCTACACCTTC.

Details on this clone: The junction and the germline gene differ at one end; a read error may be behind it. The genes are TRBV29-1 and TRBJ2-7; perhaps TRBD2 as D (5 bases). Germline lookup yields CDR1 SQVTM and CDR2 ANQGSEA. CDR3 size: 15 residues. CDR3 in amino acids: CSAEGMAEGAYEQYF. CDR3 nucleotide sequence: TGCAGCGCTGAAGGTATGGCAGAGGGTGCCTACGAGCAGTACTTC.

The rearrangement links TRBV5-4 to TRBJ2-1; the D call may be TRBD1 or TRBD2 (5 bases each). Germline V CDR1 and CDR2: SGHNT, YYREEE (reference sequence). Trimming left V 0 bases short and J 10 bases short, with 14 bases between. The CDR3 is 14 amino acids. The CDR3 loop is CASSLGDDRREQFF. The CDR3 coding sequence is TGTGCCAGCAGCTTGGGGGACGATCGGAGGGAGCAGTTCTTC.

The rearrangement uses TRBV7-9 and TRBJ2-7, with D possibly matching TRBD2 (6 bases). This CDR3 contains 15 residues. V was shortened by 4 bases and J by 2 bases, with 15 bases between the two germline ends. Germline V lookup: CDR1 SEHNR, CDR2 FQNEAQ (reference sequence). The CDR3 DNA reads as TGTGCCAGCAGCTCTCCCGGGACTCATACCTACGAGCAGTACTTC. Translation gives CASSSPGTHTYEQYF.

V usage is TRBV19 and J usage is TRBJ2-7; D is perhaps TRBD1 or TRBD2 (6 bases each). Germline V CDR1 and CDR2: LNHDA, SQIVND (reference sequence). This CDR3 has 15 amino acids. Trimming took 11 bases from V and 0 from J, leaving 20 bases between them. The CDR3 reads CASKAGPGASYEQYF. CDR3 nucleotides: TGTGCCTCAAAGGCGGGTCCGGGGGCCTCCTACGAGCAGTACTTC.

The chain carries TRBV28 and TRBJ2-7, with D perhaps matching TRBD1 (5 bases). V lost 4 bases, J lost 3 bases, and 13 bases lay in between. Germline values: CDR1 MDHEN, CDR2 SYDVKM. The CDR3 contains 14 residues. CDR3 DNA sequence: TGTGCCAGCAGTTCAAGGGGCAACTTCTACGAGCAGTACTTC. Its protein product is CASSSRGNFYEQYF.

This clone has just one count. The chain carries TRBV27 and TRBJ1-1, with D perhaps matching TRBD1 (6 bases). The V gene lost 6 bases and the J gene lost 1 base, with 15 bases spanning the gap. This CDR3 spans 15 amino acids. The germline V gene has CDR1 MNHEY and CDR2 SMNVEV (reference sequence). CDR3 amino acids: CASSETGFANTEAFF. CDR3 bases: TGTGCCAGCAGCGAAACAGGGTTCGCGAACACTGAAGCTTTCTTT.

V usage is TRBV7-9 and J usage is TRBJ2-5; D tentatively reads TRBD1 or TRBD2 (6 bases each). This CDR3 has 15 residues. Between the trimmed V and J ends, which lost 3 bases and 3 bases, there was a span of 14 bases. Germline V lookup: CDR1 SEHNR, CDR2 FQNEAQ (reference sequence). CDR3 coding DNA: TGTGCCAGCAGCTTCGGCGGGACAACGGAAGAGACCCAGTACTTC. This codes for CASSFGGTTEETQYF.